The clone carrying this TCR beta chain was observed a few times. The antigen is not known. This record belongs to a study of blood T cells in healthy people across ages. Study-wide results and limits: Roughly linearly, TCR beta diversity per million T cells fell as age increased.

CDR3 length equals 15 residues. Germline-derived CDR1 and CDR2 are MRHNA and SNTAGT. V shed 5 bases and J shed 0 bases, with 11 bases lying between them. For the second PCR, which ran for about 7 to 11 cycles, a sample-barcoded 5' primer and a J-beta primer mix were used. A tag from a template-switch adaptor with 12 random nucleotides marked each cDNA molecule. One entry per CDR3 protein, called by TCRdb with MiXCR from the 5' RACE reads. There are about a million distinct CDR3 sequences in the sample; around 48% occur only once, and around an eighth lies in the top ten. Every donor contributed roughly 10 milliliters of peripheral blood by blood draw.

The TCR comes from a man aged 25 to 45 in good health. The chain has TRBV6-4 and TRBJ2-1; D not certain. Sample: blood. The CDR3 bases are TGTGCCAGCAGTCCGGAGCCCAGCTCCTACAATGAGCAGTTCTTC. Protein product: CASSPEPSSYNEQFF.